This T cell receptor beta chain appears in the sequencing data of a study of tumor-infiltrating lymphocytes in localized non-small cell lung cancer. Study-level background: Tumor tissue and non-adjacent uninvolved lung came from each patient. The study's findings and limits: Immunotypes IM1 and IM2 had similar TCR-derived T-cell fractions.

Clones were sequenced by immunoSEQ multiplex PCR, and TCRdb holds only the in-frame ones, with some missing. The repertoire holds 15,000 to 20,000 clones, with 70% to 75% as singletons. CDR1 LNHDA and CDR2 SQIVND come from the germline V gene (reference sequence). Trimming removed 9 bases from V and 8 bases from J; junction bases left unmatched: 4. The CDR3 sequence is 13 residues long. A remark on this clone: Its specificity is unknown.

This rearrangement joins TRBV19 to TRBJ2-1, with TRBD2 matching over 13 bases. The source is a human donor with non-small cell lung cancer. Input material: lung tumor tissue. The CDR3 loop is CASSGLAGYEQFF. DNA for the CDR3: TGTGCCAGCTCGGGACTAGCGGGATATGAGCAGTTCTTC.